Listed here are 27 T cell receptor beta chains from one sample, sequenced in a study of type 1 regulatory T cells. Which antigens these TCRs recognize remains unknown. TCRdb reprocessed the reads via MiXCR and lists one record per CDR3 protein. In the table there are about 68,000 distinct CDR3 sequences, roughly 60% of which are singletons. Sequencing was performed on cultured T cells, either the whole culture or a sorted T cell fraction (not recorded which). Regarding subset: Tr1-enriched cell product generated in vitro against host alloantigens. These receptors were collected from a human donor in good health.

The chain uses TRBV24-1 and TRBJ2-3; no definite D call. Looked up from germline, CDR1 is KGHDR and CDR2 is SFDVKD. The CDR3 runs to 14 residues. V lost 9 bases to trimming and J lost 2 bases, with 14 bases between them. The CDR3 DNA reads as TGTGCCACCCCAGTCCCAGGCCCCACAGATACGCAGTATTTT. This translates into CATPVPGPTDTQYF.

The CDR3 is CASSFSRDSNQPQHF. Here the CDR3 DNA reads TGTGCCAGTAGTTTTTCCAGGGATAGCAATCAGCCCCAGCATTTT. V is TRBV19 and J is TRBJ1-5; D may be TRBD1 (5 bases). The ends were cut back, 5 bases at V and 0 bases at J, with 11 bases in the middle. This CDR3 is 15 amino acids long. Germline CDR1 is LNHDA and CDR2 is SQIVND (reference sequence).

This clonotype was recorded once. The chain has TRBV18 and TRBJ1-5; D gene unclear. The CDR3 is 13 amino acids. Germline CDR1 reads KGHSH; CDR2 reads LQKENI. V lost 2 bases and J 2 bases, leaving 4 bases between the germline ends. CDR3 protein: CASSPGRNQPQHF. CDR3 sequence (DNA): TGTGCCAGCTCACCAGGGCGCAATCAGCCCCAGCATTTT. The full variable domain, completed using reference TRBV18 and TRBJ1-5, is NAGVMQNPRHLVRRRGQEARLRCSPMKGHSHVYWYRQLPEEGLKFMVYLQKENIIDESGMPKERFSAEFPKEGPSILRIQQVVRGDSAAYFCASSPGRNQPQHFGDGTRLSIL.

The rearrangement joins TRBV18 to TRBJ2-1; no definite D call. The CDR3 sequence is 15 residues long. CDR1 is KGHSH, CDR2 LQKENI, per germline. The V end was cut by 2 bases, the J end by 4 bases, with 12 bases between. CDR3 nucleotide sequence: TGTGCCAGCTCACCATTCGGAGTTGCATACAATGAGCAGTTCTTC. Protein: CASSPFGVAYNEQFF.

The chain recombines TRBV28 with TRBJ2-2, with D perhaps assigned TRBD1 or TRBD2 (7 bases each). Trimming pared 4 bases from V and 3 bases from J, leaving 15 bases between. The length of the CDR3 is 16 residues. CDR1 is MDHEN and CDR2 is SYDVKM in the germline V gene. CDR3 nucleotides: TGTGCCAGCAGTTCTGCCCAGGGGGGGTACACCGGGGAGCTGTTTTTT. This translates into CASSSAQGGYTGELFF.

The V and J genes are TRBV5-1 and TRBJ2-1, with TRBD1 matching over 7 bases. After removal of 2 bases from V and 0 bases from J, the junction contained 2 bases not matched to a gene. The CDR3 is 15 residues long. Germline loops: CDR1 SGHRS, CDR2 YFSETQ. The CDR3 region has the DNA TGCGCCAGCAGCTTACAGGGGAGCTCCTACAATGAGCAGTTCTTC. Translated: CASSLQGSSYNEQFF.

In its sample, this clonotype was seen a few times. The DNA of the CDR3 is TGCAGCGTTGAAGCGGATTACGAGCAGTACTTC. Translated, it gives CSVEADYEQYF. The chain couples TRBV29-1 to TRBJ2-7; D gene ambiguous. Trimming took off 1 base at V and 4 bases at J, with 5 bases between the two ends. The CDR3 length is 11 residues. The germline gives CDR1 SQVTM, CDR2 ANQGSEA.

V usage is TRBV3-1 and J usage is TRBJ2-4; maybe TRBD2 (5 bases). The V gene lost 4 bases and the J gene lost 9 bases, with 16 bases spanning the gap. The CDR3 is 14 amino acids. Per germline, CDR1 LGHDT and CDR2 YNNKEL (reference sequence). This CDR3 reads CASSPPSFNGIQYF. In nucleotides, the CDR3 is TGTGCCAGCAGCCCGCCTAGCTTTAACGGCATTCAGTACTTC. The complete variable domain, with remaining parts taken from reference TRBV3-1 and TRBJ2-4, reads DTAVSQTPKYLVTQMGNDKSIKCEQNLGHDTMYWYKQDSKKFLKIMFSYNNKELIINETVPNRFSPKSPDKAHLNLHINSLELGDSAVYFCASSPPSFNGIQYFGAGTRLSVL.

This rearrangement joins TRBV4-2 to TRBJ2-3; weak D call: TRBD1 (6 bases). Trimming left V 2 bases short and J 0 bases short, with 9 bases between. CDR1 and CDR2 from the germline V gene are LGHNA and YNFKEQ. The CDR3 has 15 amino acids. CDR3 coding DNA: TGTGCCAGCAGCCAATGGACAGAAAGCACAGATACGCAGTATTTT. Protein product: CASSQWTESTDTQYF.

The J gene is TRBJ2-3, the V gene TRBV6-5; 7 nucleotides agree with TRBD1. Germline trimming cut 6 bases from V and 4 bases from J; bases unmatched to any gene: 4. Germline CDR1 reads MNHEY; CDR2 reads SVGAGI. The CDR3 has 13 amino acids. CDR3 DNA sequence: TGTGCCAGCAGGAATACAGGGGCAGATACGCAGTATTTT. It codes for CASRNTGADTQYF.

V usage is TRBV12-3 or TRBV12-4 and J usage is TRBJ2-3; D remains unclear. The CDR3 length is 12 residues. Trimming pared 7 bases from V and 1 base from J, leaving 6 bases between. The chain's CDR3 is CASKVGTDTQYF. CDR3 nucleotides: TGTGCCAGCAAAGTGGGCACAGATACGCAGTATTTT.

The rearrangement links TRBV19 to TRBJ1-5, with D possibly being TRBD1 (6 bases). CDR1 and CDR2 from the germline V gene are LNHDA and SQIVND (reference sequence). Between the trimmed V and J ends, which lost 6 bases and 3 bases, there was a span of 18 bases. The CDR3 totals 16 residues. The CDR3 bases are TGTGCCAGTAGACCAAATATCGGGGGGCCCAATCAGCCCCAGCATTTT. Protein: CASRPNIGGPNQPQHF. The complete variable domain, with remaining parts taken from reference TRBV19 and TRBJ1-5, reads DGGITQSPKYLFRKEGQNVTLSCEQNLNHDAMYWYRQDPGQGLRLIYYSQIVNDFQKGDIAEGYSVSREKKESFPLTVTSAQKNPTAFYLCASRPNIGGPNQPQHFGDGTRLSIL.

The rearrangement joins TRBV18 to TRBJ2-7, with 12 nucleotides matching TRBD2. The V gene end was trimmed by 6 bases and the J gene end by 6 bases; junction bases not matched to a gene: 15. Germline V lookup: CDR1 KGHSH, CDR2 LQKENI. The CDR3 is 17 amino acids. The CDR3 DNA sequence: TGTGCCAGCTCGCGGACTAGCGGGGATTCTCAACGGATCGAGCAGTACTTC. It codes for CASSRTSGDSQRIEQYF.

In this sample, this clonotype turned up once. The chain joins TRBV20-1 to TRBJ1-1, with 7 bases matching TRBD1. This CDR3 region has 16 residues. Looked up from germline, CDR1 is DFQATT and CDR2 is SNEGSKA (reference sequence). The ends lost 0 bases at V and 0 bases at J; junction bases unmatched: 7. The DNA of the CDR3 is TGCAGTGCTAGAGATAACAGGGGCAGGATGAACACTGAAGCTTTCTTT. It yields the protein CSARDNRGRMNTEAFF.

The chain uses TRBV15 and TRBJ1-5; D possibly corresponds to TRBD1 (5 bases). With 5 bases removed from V and 3 bases from J, the gap between germline ends came to 14 bases. Germline loops: CDR1 LNHNV, CDR2 YYDKDF (reference sequence). CDR3 length: 15 residues. This chain's CDR3 is CATSGISGPNQPQHF. The CDR3 coding sequence is TGTGCCACCAGCGGCATCTCGGGGCCCAATCAGCCCCAGCATTTT.

The chain uses TRBV27 and TRBJ1-5; D is uncertain. The CDR3 spans 17 residues. Trimming removed 6 bases at V and 4 bases at J, with 22 bases between. Germline V gene lookup returns CDR1 MNHEY and CDR2 SMNVEV (reference sequence). The CDR3 DNA reads as TGTGCCAGCAGCAAAAGGGCGGACCCGCTCCGAAATCAGCCCCAGCATTTT. It is translated as CASSKRADPLRNQPQHF.

This sequence joins TRBV6-1 and TRBJ2-7; 8 bases align to TRBD2. Germline CDR1 MNHNS, CDR2 SASEGT. V gave up 6 bases and J gave up 2 bases; unmatched junction bases: 3. This CDR3 contains 13 residues. The CDR3 DNA follows: TGTGCCAGCAGACTAGCGGCGGCCTACGAGCAGTACTTC. Its translation: CASRLAAAYEQYF.

The chain carries TRBV20-1 and TRBJ2-7, with TRBD2 matching over 9 bases. V lost 3 bases, J lost 5 bases, and 5 bases stayed unmatched. The CDR3 length is 13 residues. Germline CDR1 DFQATT, CDR2 SNEGSKA (reference sequence). The CDR3 spells CSARAGGQNEQYF. In DNA, the CDR3 is TGCAGTGCTAGGGCGGGAGGGCAAAACGAGCAGTACTTC.

This clonotype has just a few counts. The V call is TRBV20-1, the J call TRBJ1-4; 11 nucleotides align to TRBD1. The CDR3 extends over 15 amino acids. Germline-derived CDR1 and CDR2 are DFQATT and SNEGSKA (reference sequence). With V trimmed by 5 bases and J by 0 bases, 2 bases remained unmatched. DNA of the CDR3: TGCAGTGCTTGGACAGGGGGCGCAACTAATGAAAAACTGTTTTTT. Its translation is CSAWTGGATNEKLFF.

The chain couples TRBV28 to TRBJ2-5; no reliable D call. V lost 8 bases, J lost 2 bases, and 18 bases lay in between. Germline CDR1 MDHEN, CDR2 SYDVKM. The CDR3 contains 15 residues. The CDR3 DNA is TGTGCCAGCGGCCTAGTGGTCCGCCGACAAGAGACCCAGTACTTC. Its translation is CASGLVVRRQETQYF.

Only one count was recorded for this clonotype. The chain uses TRBV19 and TRBJ1-1; 9 positions match TRBD1. J lost 2 bases, V lost 6 bases, and 1 base had no gene match. Per germline, CDR1 LNHDA and CDR2 SQIVND (reference sequence). The CDR3 length is 13 residues. CDR3 sequence reads: CASRDRGNTEAFF. CDR3 in DNA: TGTGCCAGTAGGGACAGGGGTAACACTGAAGCTTTCTTT.

This clonotype appeared a few times. The chain carries TRBV7-9 and TRBJ2-5; no definite D call. The CDR3 is 15 amino acids. Trimming took off 2 bases at V and 1 base at J, with 11 bases between the two ends. Germline values: CDR1 SEHNR, CDR2 FQNEAQ (reference sequence). CDR3 in amino acids: CASSLIKGSQETQYF. For the CDR3, the DNA is TGTGCCAGCAGCTTAATTAAAGGTTCCCAAGAGACCCAGTACTTC.

The chain employs TRBV6-2 or TRBV6-3 and TRBJ2-1, with D maybe TRBD1 (6 bases). This CDR3 has 15 residues. Germline V gene data show CDR1 as MNHEY and CDR2 as SVGEGT. V lost 2 bases and J 0 bases, leaving 8 bases between the germline ends. CDR3 coding DNA: TGTGCCAGCAGTTACGACAGGCTCTCCTACAATGAGCAGTTCTTC. As protein: CASSYDRLSYNEQFF.

The chain uses TRBV20-1 and TRBJ2-5; 7 bases match TRBD1. The CDR3 covers 12 residues. In germline, CDR1 is DFQATT, CDR2 SNEGSKA (reference sequence). The J segment lost 5 bases and the V segment lost 3 bases, leaving 3 bases of the junction unmatched. CDR3 loop: CSARTGPETQYF. In DNA form, the CDR3 reads TGCAGTGCTAGGACAGGGCCGGAGACCCAGTACTTC.

This rearrangement joins TRBV29-1 to TRBJ1-3; a weak D match, TRBD1 (5 bases). V was trimmed by 7 bases and J by 0 bases, leaving 10 bases between them. The CDR3 is 13 amino acids. Germline V gives CDR1 SQVTM, CDR2 ANQGSEA. CDR3 in amino acids: CSASQDSGNTIYF. The CDR3 nucleotides are TGCAGCGCCTCACAGGACTCTGGAAACACCATATATTTT. Full variable domain (missing parts from reference TRBV29-1 and TRBJ1-3): SAVISQKPSRDICQRGTSLTIQCQVDSQVTMMFWYRQQPGQSLTLIATANQGSEATYESGFVIDKFPISRPNLTFSTLTVSNMSPEDSSIYLCSASQDSGNTIYFGEGSWLTVV.

The rearrangement joins TRBV14 to TRBJ2-2, with 7 nucleotides matching TRBD1. The CDR3 covers 17 residues. CDR1 and CDR2 (germline): SGHDN, FVKESK. The trim removed 4 bases at V and 1 base at J, leaving 9 bases unmatched. The CDR3 DNA reads TGTGCCAGCAGCCGGGACAGACCCAGCTTGAACACCGGGGAGCTGTTTTTT. This gives the protein CASSRDRPSLNTGELFF.

The chain carries TRBV28 and TRBJ2-7; 9 nucleotides line up with TRBD2. The CDR3 has 16 amino acids. With V trimmed by 3 bases and J by 3 bases, 9 bases remained unmatched. Germline CDR1 MDHEN, CDR2 SYDVKM. Here the CDR3 DNA reads TGTGCCAGCAGTTTCGTTTCGGCTAGCGGGGACTACGAGCAGTACTTC. It yields the protein CASSFVSASGDYEQYF.